The clone carrying this TCR beta chain was seen a handful of times. Its antigen is not identified. Method: immunoSEQ multiplex PCR; TCRdb's copy keeps in-frame clones and lacks some. Among around 50,000 clones listed, approximately 80% were seen once. These data are taken from a study of T cells in localized non-small cell lung cancer. Study-wide points: Blood T cell density predicted longer survival; adjacent-lung clonality, shorter. Sequencing was limited to one tumor region, leaving the possibility of heterogeneity open. Uninvolved adjacent lung had the highest recorded T cell clonality, with tumor below it.

CDR1 and CDR2 (germline): SNHLY, FYNNEI. V was clipped by 8 bases and J by 8 bases, with 16 bases between them. The CDR3 has 13 amino acids. The TCR was taken from a female donor older than 55 with stage II squamous cell lung carcinoma. The V gene is TRBV2, the J gene TRBJ2-1; TRBD2 might be the D (6 bases). This specimen consisted of peripheral blood, obtained before any cancer treatment. CDR3 nucleotides: TGTGCCAGCGAGCCGACTAGGGCCCATGAGCAGTTCTTC. As protein: CASEPTRAHEQFF. The full variable domain, in which reference TRBV2 and TRBJ2-1 provide the parts outside the CDR3, is EPEVTQTPSHQVTQMGQEVILRCVPISNHLYFYWYRQILGQKVEFLVSFYNNEISEKSEIFDDQFSVERPDGSNFTLKIRSTKLEDSAMYFCASEPTRAHEQFFGPGTRLTVL.